These 22 T cell receptor beta chains originate from one sample sequenced in a study of T-cell memory formation after mild COVID-19. Each CDR3 protein gets one entry after TCRdb re-called the 5' RACE reads with MiXCR. The sample comprises a few hundred thousand distinct CDR3 sequences, 28% of which are singletons, and roughly 14% rests with the top ten. Sequencing was carried out using PBMCs or a T cell subset sorted from them (not recorded which). Receptors were obtained from an adult woman who had mild COVID-19 (a few samples of this study predate the infection). Cell type and time point are not known.

This clonotype has more than one count but fewer than ten. The chain employs TRBV15 and TRBJ2-1; D is possibly TRBD2 (6 bases). Trimming stripped 3 bases from V and 0 bases from J, with 12 bases between. Germline CDR1 and CDR2: LNHNV and YYDKDF (reference sequence). The CDR3 has 16 amino acids. CDR3 coding DNA: TGTGCCACCAGCAGCCCGGGACTCACCTCCTACAATGAGCAGTTCTTC. It encodes CATSSPGLTSYNEQFF.

This chain uses TRBV7-9 with TRBJ1-1, with 9 bases identical to TRBD1. CDR3 size: 15 residues. In germline, CDR1 is SEHNR, CDR2 FQNEAQ (reference sequence). V was clipped by 1 base and J by 4 bases; unmatched bases: 4. The CDR3 region is CASSLEQGAGTEAFF. The CDR3 DNA follows: TGTGCCAGCAGCTTAGAACAGGGGGCTGGCACTGAAGCTTTCTTT.

This clonotype was seen a handful of times. This chain joins TRBV12-3 or TRBV12-4 and TRBJ2-5; D unresolved. The V end was cut by 1 base, the J end by 5 bases, with 8 bases between. This CDR3 spans 13 amino acids. The CDR3 loop is CASSLDSEETQYF. In nucleotides, the CDR3 is TGTGCCAGCAGTTTAGACAGTGAGGAGACCCAGTACTTC.

The chain joins TRBV4-1 to TRBJ2-7; D tentatively reads TRBD1 or TRBD2 (6 bases each). V shed 3 bases and J shed 5 bases, with 17 bases lying between them. Germline CDR1 and CDR2: MGHRA and YSYEKL. CDR3 length: 15 residues. The CDR3, as DNA: TGCGCCAGCAGCCAGGGGAGGACAGCACTCAACGAGCAGTACTTC. Translation gives CASSQGRTALNEQYF.

The chain combines TRBV12-3 or TRBV12-4 with TRBJ2-7; no clear D. V was cut by 2 bases and J by 7 bases, with 12 bases left in between. The CDR3 extends over 13 amino acids. The CDR3: CASSLKVSREQYF. The CDR3 DNA reads TGTGCCAGCAGTTTAAAGGTCAGTCGTGAGCAGTACTTC.

This clonotype was seen more than once but under ten times. The CDR3, as DNA: TGTGCCAGCAGTAGGACAGGGGGTCAAGAGACCCAGTACTTC. Its translation is CASSRTGGQETQYF. The chain couples TRBV6-6 to TRBJ2-5, with 10 bases that match TRBD1. This CDR3 region has 14 residues. Germline CDR1 and CDR2: MNHNY and SVGAGI (reference sequence). The V segment lost 5 bases and the J segment 2 bases; nucleotides outside the gene matches: 2.

The genes are TRBV5-5 and TRBJ2-2, with D perhaps TRBD1 or TRBD2 (5 bases each). The V and J ends lost 4 bases and 5 bases respectively, with 27 bases between them. This CDR3 is 19 amino acids long. The germline V gene has CDR1 SGHKS and CDR2 YYEKEE (reference sequence). CDR3: CASSTPRGRELGVTGELFF. In nucleotides, the CDR3 is TGTGCCAGCAGCACACCCCGCGGCCGGGAATTAGGGGTAACCGGGGAGCTGTTTTTT.

J is TRBJ2-2 and V is TRBV5-4, with D tentatively TRBD2 (7 bases). There are 14 residues in the CDR3. Germline V lookup: CDR1 SGHNT, CDR2 YYREEE (reference sequence). Trimming removed 4 bases from V and 7 bases from J, with 14 bases in between. The CDR3 loop reads CASSPAGAGGELFF. CDR3 nucleotides: TGTGCCAGCAGCCCCGCGGGGGCCGGCGGGGAGCTGTTTTTT. Full variable domain (rest looked up from reference TRBV5-4 and TRBJ2-2): ETGVTQSPTHLIKTRGQQVTLRCSSQSGHNTVSWYQQALGQGPQFIFQYYREEENGRGNFPPRFSGLQFPNYSSELNVNALELDDSALYLCASSPAGAGGELFFGEGSRLTVL.

The chain couples TRBV29-1 to TRBJ2-3; D assignment may be TRBD1 or TRBD2 (6 bases each). The germline V gene has CDR1 SQVTM and CDR2 ANQGSEA. V was trimmed by 4 bases and J by 2 bases, leaving 13 bases between them. This CDR3 has 14 amino acids. The DNA of the CDR3 is TGCAGCGTTGTCTCCGGGGGCTACACAGATACGCAGTATTTT. Its protein is CSVVSGGYTDTQYF.

This clonotype has a handful of counts. The chain couples TRBV7-9 to TRBJ2-2; D remains unclear. The CDR3 sequence is 13 residues long. Germline V gene sequence: CDR1 SEHNR, CDR2 FQNEAQ (reference sequence). V lost 7 bases and J 6 bases, leaving 12 bases between the germline ends. The DNA for the CDR3 is TGTGCCAGCAACCCGACTGTTTCCGGGGAGCTGTTTTTT. It encodes CASNPTVSGELFF.

This clonotype was picked up a small number of times. The J gene is TRBJ2-7, the V gene TRBV5-1; unclear D gene. Germline V gives CDR1 SGHRS, CDR2 YFSETQ. Trimming stripped 0 bases from V and 5 bases from J, with 12 bases between. The CDR3 loop spans 14 amino acids. The CDR3 region is CASSLGRRDDEQYF. For the CDR3, the DNA is TGCGCCAGCAGCTTGGGGCGGAGAGATGACGAGCAGTACTTC.

The V and J genes are TRBV29-1 and TRBJ2-5; 14 bases are a match to TRBD2. CDR1 is SQVTM, CDR2 ANQGSEA, per germline. The ends lost 4 bases at V and 5 bases at J; junction bases unmatched: 6. This CDR3 has 15 residues. In DNA, the CDR3 is TGCAGCGTTGTGGGGACTAGCGGGAGCGTGGAGACCCAGTACTTC. This translates into CSVVGTSGSVETQYF.

This clonotype was recorded many times. V is TRBV7-9 and J is TRBJ2-7; the D is unclear. This CDR3 is built from 12 residues. From germline, CDR1 is SEHNR and CDR2 FQNEAQ (reference sequence). The V gene lost 4 bases and the J gene lost 2 bases, with 6 bases spanning the gap. This CDR3 is CASSSGAYEQYF. CDR3 coding DNA: TGTGCCAGCAGCTCCGGAGCCTACGAGCAGTACTTC.

This sequence joins TRBV12-3 or TRBV12-4 and TRBJ2-3, with 11 positions matching TRBD2. This CDR3 has 15 residues. J was trimmed by 4 bases and V by 3 bases; bases with no gene match: 3. The CDR3 sequence: CASSFSGGAPDTQYF. The CDR3 DNA reads TGTGCCAGCAGTTTTAGCGGGGGGGCACCAGATACGCAGTATTTT.

The chain uses TRBV27 and TRBJ2-2, with D perhaps given as TRBD1 or TRBD2 (5 bases each). The V gene's germline CDR1 is MNHEY and CDR2 SMNVEV (reference sequence). There are 15 residues in the CDR3. Trimming left V 3 bases short and J 1 base short, with 9 bases between. The CDR3 protein is CASSFRGENTGELFF. The CDR3 nucleotides are TGTGCCAGCAGTTTCCGAGGGGAGAACACCGGGGAGCTGTTTTTT.

This clonotype was seen just once. V and J are TRBV5-6 and TRBJ1-1; D is unclear. This CDR3 is 16 amino acids long. The V and J ends lost 2 bases and 1 base respectively, with 15 bases between them. The germline V gene encodes CDR1 SGHDT and CDR2 YYEEEE. Written as DNA, the CDR3 is TGTGCCAGCAGCTTTGTCGTTCAGAGTGGGAACACTGAAGCTTTCTTT. As protein: CASSFVVQSGNTEAFF.

V usage is TRBV5-1 and J usage is TRBJ2-3; D is unclear. Germline V gives CDR1 SGHRS, CDR2 YFSETQ. V was shortened by 0 bases and J by 1 base, with 15 bases between the two germline ends. The length of the CDR3 is 17 residues. The CDR3 DNA sequence: TGCGCCAGCAGCTTGGCCGGTTGGGAAGGGCGCACAGATACGCAGTATTTT. It is translated as CASSLAGWEGRTDTQYF.

This clonotype was seen many times. The V call is TRBV20-1, the J call TRBJ1-6; D is perhaps TRBD1 (5 bases). The CDR3 has 14 residues. Per germline, CDR1 DFQATT and CDR2 SNEGSKA (reference sequence). With 3 bases removed from V and 10 bases from J, the gap between germline ends came to 16 bases. In DNA, the CDR3 is TGCAGTGCTAGCGAGGCAGGGAAAGAATCACCCCTCCACTTT. It yields the protein CSASEAGKESPLHF.

A few counts support this clonotype. J is TRBJ1-5 and V is TRBV12-3 or TRBV12-4; D may be TRBD1 (5 bases). The V end was cut by 5 bases, the J end by 11 bases, with 16 bases between. This CDR3 region has 13 residues. The CDR3 DNA sequence: TGTGCCAGCAGTAGGGGCCGCGGGGTGGCCCAGCATTTT. Amino acids: CASSRGRGVAQHF.

This clonotype was counted a few times. CDR3 protein: CASSSQTGPNTQYF. DNA for the CDR3: TGCGCCAGCAGCTCTCAGACAGGTCCTAATACGCAGTATTTT. The rearrangement links TRBV5-1 to TRBJ2-3; D may be TRBD1 (6 bases). Trimming cost V 3 bases and J 7 bases, with 15 bases left between them. Per germline, CDR1 SGHRS and CDR2 YFSETQ. This CDR3 spans 14 amino acids.

CDR3 residues: CASSLGGLMNTEAFF. The CDR3 DNA is TGCGCCAGCAGCTTGGGGGGCCTTATGAACACTGAAGCTTTCTTT. The chain combines TRBV5-1 with TRBJ1-1, with a weak D call TRBD1 (5 bases). From germline, CDR1 is SGHRS and CDR2 YFSETQ. Trimming shortened V by 0 bases and J by 0 bases, and 9 bases separated the two germline ends. The length of the CDR3 is 15 residues.

The rearrangement joins TRBV19 to TRBJ2-1, with a tentative D call TRBD1 (6 bases). Germline CDR1 and CDR2: LNHDA and SQIVND (reference sequence). This CDR3 contains 15 residues. Trimming removed 1 base at V and 5 bases at J, with 12 bases between. The DNA for the CDR3 is TGTGCCAGTAGTATAGCAGGCTCAGGGGACAATGAGCAGTTCTTC. Protein sequence: CASSIAGSGDNEQFF.